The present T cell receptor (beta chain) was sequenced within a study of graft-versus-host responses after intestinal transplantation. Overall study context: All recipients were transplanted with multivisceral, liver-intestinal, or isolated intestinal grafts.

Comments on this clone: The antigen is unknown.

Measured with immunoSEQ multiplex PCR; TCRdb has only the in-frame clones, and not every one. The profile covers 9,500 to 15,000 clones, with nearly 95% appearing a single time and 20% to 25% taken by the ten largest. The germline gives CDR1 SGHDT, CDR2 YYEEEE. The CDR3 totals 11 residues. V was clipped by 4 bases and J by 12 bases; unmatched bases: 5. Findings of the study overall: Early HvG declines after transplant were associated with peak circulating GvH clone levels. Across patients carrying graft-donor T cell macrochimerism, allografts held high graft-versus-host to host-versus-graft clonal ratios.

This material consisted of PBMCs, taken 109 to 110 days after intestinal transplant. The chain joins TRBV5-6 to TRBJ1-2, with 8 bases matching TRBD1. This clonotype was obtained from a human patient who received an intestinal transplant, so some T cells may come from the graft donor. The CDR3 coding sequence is TGTGCCAGCAGCCTGCGACAGGGGCACACCTTC. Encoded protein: CASSLRQGHTF.